This T cell receptor beta chain derives from a study of CD8 T cells in Susac syndrome. As concerns this clonotype: Its target is not known.

Whole-study results and caveats: The study recognized that the number of individuals in its TCR sequencing and HLA analysis was relatively small.

RNA in amounts of about 0.5 to 1 ug was reverse transcribed with random hexamers. By means of immunoSEQ multiplex PCR, TCR beta CDR3 spanning 54 Vbeta and 13 Jbeta underwent amplification. TCRdb passed the immunoSEQ multiplex PCR reads through MiXCR, listing each CDR3 protein once. The sample carries 180,000 or so distinct CDR3 sequences, approximately 94% recorded once. This sequence originates from a human donor in good health. Sequencing was done on a sample of CD4+ T cells from PBMCs.

The CDR3 coding sequence is TGTGCCTGGAGTGCAGGTGGGGGGACTGAAGCTTTCTTT. It codes for CAWSAGGGTEAFF. The V call is TRBV30, the J call TRBJ1-1; possible D gene TRBD1, 5 bases. CDR1 and CDR2 (germline): GTSNPN, SVGIG (reference sequence). Between the trimmed V and J ends, which lost 1 base and 5 bases, there was a span of 11 bases. The length of the CDR3 is 13 residues.